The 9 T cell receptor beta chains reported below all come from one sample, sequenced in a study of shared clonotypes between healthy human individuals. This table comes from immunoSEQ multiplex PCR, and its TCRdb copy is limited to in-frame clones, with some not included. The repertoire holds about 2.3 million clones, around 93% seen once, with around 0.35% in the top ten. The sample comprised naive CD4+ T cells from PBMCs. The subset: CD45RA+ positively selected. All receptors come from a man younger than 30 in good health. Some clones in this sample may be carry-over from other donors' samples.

In DNA form, the CDR3 reads TGTGCCAGCAGCTCCTTGACTAGCGGGAGGGTGTATTTT. Its protein is CASSSLTSGRVYF. This rearrangement joins TRBV7-9 to TRBJ2-3; the match to TRBD2 covers 14 bases. The CDR3 covers 13 residues. Losses at the gene ends were 4 bases for V and 14 bases for J; bases not matched to a gene: 5. Germline-derived CDR1 and CDR2 are SEHNR and FQNEAQ (reference sequence). Variable domain in full (rest from reference TRBV7-9 and TRBJ2-3): DTGVSQNPRHKITKRGQNVTFRCDPISEHNRLYWYRQTLGQGPEFLTYFQNEAQLEKSRLLSDRFSAERPKGSFSTLEIQRTEQGDSAMYLCASSSLTSGRVYFGPGTRLTVL.

CDR3 in DNA: TGTGCCAGCAGCCTACTAGCGGGAGTAGGTACGCAGTATTTT. Amino acids: CASSLLAGVGTQYF. The rearrangement links TRBV28 to TRBJ2-3, with 11 bases lining up with TRBD2. Germline lookup yields CDR1 MDHEN and CDR2 SYDVKM. V dropped 6 bases and J dropped 8; count of bases not matched to a gene: 7. The CDR3 spans 14 residues. The whole variable domain, filled in from reference TRBV28 and TRBJ2-3, reads DVKVTQSSRYLVKRTGEKVFLECVQDMDHENMFWYRQDPGLGLRLIYFSYDVKMKEKGDIPEGYSVSREKKERFSLILESASTNQTSMYLCASSLLAGVGTQYFGPGTRLTVL.

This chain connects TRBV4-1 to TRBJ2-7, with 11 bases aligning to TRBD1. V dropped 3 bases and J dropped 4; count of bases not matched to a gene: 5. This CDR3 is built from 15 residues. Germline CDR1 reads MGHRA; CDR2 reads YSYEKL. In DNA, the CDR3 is TGCGCCAGCAGCCACCCGGGACAGGGGGTGTACGAGCAGTACTTC. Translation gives CASSHPGQGVYEQYF.

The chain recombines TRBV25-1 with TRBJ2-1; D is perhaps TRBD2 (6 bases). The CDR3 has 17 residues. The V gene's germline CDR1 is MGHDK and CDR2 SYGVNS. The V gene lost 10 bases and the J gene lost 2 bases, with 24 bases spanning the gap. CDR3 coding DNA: TGTGCCACGGGGGACGCGGCCGGGACTCACCCCTACAATGAGCAGTTCTTC. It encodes CATGDAAGTHPYNEQFF.

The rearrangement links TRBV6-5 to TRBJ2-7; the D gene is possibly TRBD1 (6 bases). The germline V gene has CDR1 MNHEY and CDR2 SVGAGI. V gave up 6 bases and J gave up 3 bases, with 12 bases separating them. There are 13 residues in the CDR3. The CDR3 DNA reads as TGTGCCAGCAGCCAGGGGCCGGTCTACGAGCAGTACTTC. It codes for CASSQGPVYEQYF.

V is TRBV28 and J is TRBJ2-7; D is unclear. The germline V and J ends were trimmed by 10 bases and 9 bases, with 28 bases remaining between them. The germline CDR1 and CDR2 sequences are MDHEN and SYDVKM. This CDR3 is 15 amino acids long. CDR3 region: CATAAPRALPLRQYF. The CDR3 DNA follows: TGTGCCACCGCAGCCCCCCGGGCTCTACCCTTGAGGCAGTACTTC.

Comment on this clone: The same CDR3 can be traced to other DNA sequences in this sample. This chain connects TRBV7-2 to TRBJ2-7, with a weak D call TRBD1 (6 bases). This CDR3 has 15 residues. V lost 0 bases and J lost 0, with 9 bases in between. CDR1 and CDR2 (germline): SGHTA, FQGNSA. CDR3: CASSLARDISYEQYF. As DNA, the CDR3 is TGTGCCAGCAGCTTAGCTAGGGACATCTCCTACGAGCAGTACTTC.

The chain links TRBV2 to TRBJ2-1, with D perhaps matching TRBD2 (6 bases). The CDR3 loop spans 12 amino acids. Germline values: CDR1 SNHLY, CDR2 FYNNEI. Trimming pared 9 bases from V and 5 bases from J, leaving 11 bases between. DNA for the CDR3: TGTGCCAGTAGGACTAACGACAATGAGCAGTTCTTC. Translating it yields CASRTNDNEQFF.

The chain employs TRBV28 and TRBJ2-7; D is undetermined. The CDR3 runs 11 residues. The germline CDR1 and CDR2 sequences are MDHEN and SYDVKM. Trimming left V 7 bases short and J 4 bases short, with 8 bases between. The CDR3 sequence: CASNELYEQYF. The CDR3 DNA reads TGTGCCAGCAACGAACTTTACGAGCAGTACTTC.